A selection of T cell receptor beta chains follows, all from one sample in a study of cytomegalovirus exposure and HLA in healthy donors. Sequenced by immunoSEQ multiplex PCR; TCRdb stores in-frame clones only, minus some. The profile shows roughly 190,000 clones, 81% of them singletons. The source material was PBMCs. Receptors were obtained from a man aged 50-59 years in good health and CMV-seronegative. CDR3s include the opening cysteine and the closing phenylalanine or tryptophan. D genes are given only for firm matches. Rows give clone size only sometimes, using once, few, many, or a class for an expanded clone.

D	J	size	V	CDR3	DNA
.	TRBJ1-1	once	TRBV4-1	CASSQEQVKNTEAFF	TGCGCCAGCAGCCAAGAACAGGTGAAGAACACTGAAGCTTTCTTT
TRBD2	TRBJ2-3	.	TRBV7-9	CASSMGTSGASTDTQYF	TGTGCCAGCAGCATGGGGACTAGCGGAGCTAGCACAGATACGCAGTATTTT
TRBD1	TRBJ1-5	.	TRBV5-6	CASSSQGSQPQHF	TGTGCCAGCAGCTCACAGGGGTCGCAGCCCCAGCATTTT
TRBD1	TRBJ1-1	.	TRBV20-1	CSAYRGSEAFF	TGCAGTGCTTACAGGGGATCTGAAGCTTTCTTT
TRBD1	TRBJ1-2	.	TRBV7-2	CASSPGTYRGYGYTF	TGTGCCAGCAGCCCCGGCACTTACAGGGGCTATGGCTACACCTTC
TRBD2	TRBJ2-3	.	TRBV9	CASSFQLAGGEDTQYF	TGTGCCAGCAGCTTCCAGCTGGCGGGGGGGGAAGATACGCAGTATTTT
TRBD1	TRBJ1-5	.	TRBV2	CASSGTGLGGQPQHF	TGTGCCAGCAGTGGGACAGGTTTGGGAGGACAGCCCCAGCATTTT
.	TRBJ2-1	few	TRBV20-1	CSSTRTNEQFF	TGCAGCTCGACTAGAACCAATGAGCAGTTCTTC
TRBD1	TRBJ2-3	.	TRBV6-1	CASSLDRTDTQYF	TGTGCCAGCAGTTTGGACAGGACAGATACGCAGTATTTT
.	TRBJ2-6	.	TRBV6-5	CASSFRQPGPSVVLTF	TGTGCCAGCAGTTTCCGACAGCCCGGTCCCTCGGTCGTCCTGACTTTC
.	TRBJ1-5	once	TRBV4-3	CASSQEPTEPQHF	TGCGCCAGCAGCCAAGAACCGACTGAGCCCCAGCATTTT
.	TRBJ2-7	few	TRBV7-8	CASSSGHLYEQYF	TGTGCCAGCAGCTCGGGACACCTCTACGAGCAGTACTTC
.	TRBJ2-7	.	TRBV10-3	CAIRKDKKVEQYF	TGTGCCATCAGGAAGGACAAGAAGGTCGAGCAGTACTTC
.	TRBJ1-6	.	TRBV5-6	CASSLDGVGDSPLHF	TGTGCCAGCAGCTTGGACGGTGTTGGTGATTCACCCCTCCACTTT
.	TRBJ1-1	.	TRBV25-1	CASRGQLNTEAFF	TGTGCCAGCAGAGGACAACTGAACACTGAAGCTTTCTTT
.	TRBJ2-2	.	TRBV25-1	CASSTQRSYTGELFF	TGTGCCAGCAGTACCCAGCGGTCTTACACCGGGGAGCTGTTTTTT
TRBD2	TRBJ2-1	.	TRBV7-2	CASSSGTSGGALNEQFF	TGTGCCAGCAGCTCCGGGACTAGCGGGGGGGCTTTGAATGAGCAGTTCTTC
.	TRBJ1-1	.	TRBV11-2	CASSLDRNREAFF	TGTGCCAGCAGCTTAGATCGGAACAGGGAAGCTTTCTTT